This T cell receptor (beta chain) was sequenced for a study of beta chain features in type 1 diabetes. By way of CD45RO/CCR7/CD25/CD127/CD95/CD27, the CD4+ regulatory, stem cell-like memory, central memory and naive cells were sorted. All sorted populations exceeded 95% purity. Study-level findings and limits: VDJ junctions sequenced from type 1 diabetes patients showed fewer insertions and more deletions.

In the case of this clone: What it binds is not known.

Expressed TCRB transcripts got sequenced, as all isolated RNA was reverse transcribed. Method: immunoSEQ multiplex PCR; TCRdb's copy keeps in-frame clones and lacks some. The sample has some 220,000 clones; under 13% are singletons. The sequencing sample was made of central memory CD4+ T cells from blood. The sequence came from a man in his late teens or twenties in good health.

The CDR3 protein is CAWRADTRATQYF. In DNA form, the CDR3 reads TGTGCCTGGAGGGCAGACACGCGGGCGACCCAGTACTTC. V and J are TRBV30 and TRBJ2-5; tentative D call: TRBD2 (5 bases). The CDR3 loop spans 13 amino acids. The V end lost 3 bases, the J end lost 7 bases, and 15 bases lay between the germline ends. Per the germline V gene, CDR1 is GTSNPN and CDR2 is SVGIG (reference sequence).